The 27 T cell receptor beta chains in this list originate from one sample, sequenced in a study of shared clonotypes between healthy human individuals. The repertoire was sequenced with immunoSEQ multiplex PCR; TCRdb's copy has only in-frame clones and lacks some. This table has over a million clones, roughly 96% appearing once. Sequencing was performed on naive CD4+ T cells sorted from blood. The subset is: CD45RA+ positively selected. Every receptor here comes from a man under 40 in good health.

This rearrangement joins TRBV18 to TRBJ2-7; 7 nucleotides align to TRBD2. CDR1 is KGHSH, CDR2 LQKENI, per germline. CDR3 length equals 16 residues. J lost 1 base, V lost 4 bases, and 10 bases had no gene match. The CDR3 protein is CASSRLSGSVSYEQYF. CDR3 in DNA: TGTGCCAGCTCACGCCTTAGCGGGTCCGTATCCTACGAGCAGTACTTC.

V is TRBV10-2 and J is TRBJ2-7; D tentatively reads TRBD1 or TRBD2 (6 bases each). The V end was cut by 9 bases, the J end by 1 base, with 13 bases between. CDR1 and CDR2 (germline): WSHSY, SAAADI. CDR3 length: 13 amino acids. This CDR3 reads CASSGATSYEQYF. As DNA, the CDR3 is TGCGCCAGTTCGGGGGCCACTTCCTACGAGCAGTACTTC.

The chain is built from TRBV7-6 and TRBJ2-1, with D tentatively TRBD2 (6 bases). V lost 4 bases, J lost 5 bases, and 12 bases lay in between. This CDR3 comprises 14 residues. Germline assignment: CDR1 SGHVS and CDR2 FNYEAQ. The CDR3 is CASSYGTLDNEQFF. As DNA, the CDR3 is TGTGCCAGCAGCTACGGGACTCTCGACAATGAGCAGTTCTTC. The variable domain in full, with the rest retrieved from reference TRBV7-6 and TRBJ2-1, is GAGVSQSPRYKVTKRGQDVALRCDPISGHVSLYWYRQALGQGPEFLTYFNYEAQQDKSGLPNDRFSAERPEGSISTLTIQRTEQRDSAMYRCASSYGTLDNEQFFGPGTRLTVL.

The genes are TRBV4-2 and TRBJ2-3; 10 bases fit TRBD2. V lost 1 base and J lost 2; bases outside the gene matches: 9. CDR3 length: 18 residues. The germline CDR1 and CDR2 sequences are LGHNA and YNFKEQ. The CDR3 nucleotides read TGTGCCAGCAGCCAAGTTGCCGGACTAGCGGAACTCACAGATACGCAGTATTTT. Translating gives CASSQVAGLAELTDTQYF.

The gene calls are TRBV10-3 and TRBJ2-7; D gene unclear. V was clipped by 3 bases and J by 5 bases, with 5 bases between them. Germline V gives CDR1 ENHRY, CDR2 SYGVKD. This CDR3 is built from 11 residues. CDR3 protein: CAISDLNEQYF. The CDR3 region has the DNA TGTGCCATCAGTGATTTGAACGAGCAGTACTTC.

The chain recombines TRBV7-9 with TRBJ2-7; 7 bases are shared with TRBD1. This CDR3 comprises 17 residues. The V segment lost 1 base and the J segment 4 bases; nucleotides outside the gene matches: 13. Per the germline V gene, CDR1 is SEHNR and CDR2 is FQNEAQ (reference sequence). CDR3 sequence: CASSLENYRDRIYEQYF. CDR3 in DNA: TGTGCCAGCAGCTTAGAGAACTACCGGGACAGAATATACGAGCAGTACTTC.

The chain is built from TRBV30 and TRBJ1-5, with a tentative D call TRBD1 (6 bases). Looked up from germline, CDR1 is GTSNPN and CDR2 is SVGIG (reference sequence). The V and J ends lost 0 bases and 7 bases respectively, with 13 bases between them. The length of the CDR3 is 14 residues. This CDR3 is CAWSVWGAGQPQHF. The CDR3 bases are TGTGCCTGGAGTGTTTGGGGGGCTGGGCAGCCCCAGCATTTT.

The V gene is TRBV5-6, the J gene TRBJ2-7, with a possible D match to TRBD1 (5 bases). Trimming took off 0 bases at V and 0 bases at J, with 7 bases between the two ends. This CDR3 spans 14 amino acids. CDR1 SGHDT and CDR2 YYEEEE come from the germline V gene. The CDR3 region is CASSLDRHSYEQYF. DNA of the CDR3: TGTGCCAGCAGCTTGGACAGGCACTCCTACGAGCAGTACTTC.

The chain recombines TRBV5-5 with TRBJ2-7; D might be TRBD1 (6 bases). Looked up from germline, CDR1 is SGHKS and CDR2 is YYEKEE (reference sequence). The CDR3 runs 16 residues. V was pared by 0 bases and J by 0 bases, with 13 bases between. CDR3: CASSLAEGRGSYEQYF. CDR3 nucleotides: TGTGCCAGCAGCTTGGCCGAGGGCAGGGGCTCCTACGAGCAGTACTTC.

This chain joins TRBV5-1 and TRBJ2-5, with D unresolved. CDR3 length: 12 amino acids. Trimming took off 4 bases at V and 2 bases at J, with 6 bases between the two ends. In germline, CDR1 is SGHRS, CDR2 YFSETQ. This CDR3 reads CASSVTQETQYF. Written as DNA, the CDR3 is TGCGCCAGCAGCGTCACACAAGAGACCCAGTACTTC.

The genes are TRBV11-2 and TRBJ1-2; TRBD1 might be the D (6 bases). CDR1 is SGHAT and CDR2 is FQNNGV in the germline V gene. This CDR3 spans 15 amino acids. The ends were cut back, 5 bases at V and 3 bases at J, with 16 bases in the middle. The CDR3 region has the DNA TGTGCCAGCAGCCGGTACGGGAGGGGGGACTATGGCTACACCTTC. Translated, it gives CASSRYGRGDYGYTF.

A word on this clone: Distinct nucleotide sequences in the sample also encode this CDR3. The genes are TRBV7-8 and TRBJ2-7, with a weak D call TRBD2 (6 bases). Trimming shortened V by 1 base and J by 3 bases, and 16 bases separated the two germline ends. The CDR3 consists of 16 residues. Germline lookup yields CDR1 SGHVS and CDR2 FQNEAQ. CDR3 DNA sequence: TGTGCCAGCAGCTTAGGTCAGGGACTCGGGAGCTACGAGCAGTACTTC. Translating gives CASSLGQGLGSYEQYF.

Only one count was recorded for this clone. The chain combines TRBV25-1 with TRBJ2-1; 9 bases are a match to TRBD1. This CDR3 region has 17 residues. The germline V gene has CDR1 MGHDK and CDR2 SYGVNS. V shed 2 bases, J shed 6 bases, and the junction held 11 bases outside the gene matches. The CDR3 coding sequence is TGTGCCAGCAGTGAAATCCTCGGACAGGGGAAAGGCAATGAGCAGTTCTTC. It is translated as CASSEILGQGKGNEQFF.

The chain's CDR3 is CASHQGVDQPQHF. As DNA, the CDR3 is TGTGCCAGCCACCAGGGGGTCGATCAGCCCCAGCATTTT. The chain joins TRBV19 to TRBJ1-5, with 7 bases fitting TRBD1. The trim removed 9 bases at V and 5 bases at J, leaving 7 bases unmatched. The germline CDR1 and CDR2 sequences are LNHDA and SQIVND (reference sequence). The CDR3 extends over 13 amino acids.

The rearrangement uses TRBV7-7 and TRBJ2-2, with 13 bases lining up with TRBD2. V lost 7 bases and J lost 4; bases outside the gene matches: 9. The CDR3 extends over 17 amino acids. From germline, CDR1 is SSHAT and CDR2 FNYEAQ (reference sequence). The CDR3 sequence is CASKRTSGSPSTGELFF. The CDR3 DNA follows: TGTGCCAGCAAAAGGACTAGCGGGAGCCCTAGCACCGGGGAGCTGTTTTTT.

The rearrangement uses TRBV5-6 and TRBJ2-7, with D hard to call. Germline loops: CDR1 SGHDT, CDR2 YYEEEE. This CDR3 is built from 13 residues. V shed 1 base and J shed 3 bases, with 8 bases lying between them. CDR3 in DNA: TGTGCCAGCAGCTTGACTGCACTCTACGAGCAGTACTTC. It translates to CASSLTALYEQYF.

J is TRBJ2-3 and V is TRBV6-5; TRBD2 is a possible D gene (6 bases). This CDR3 contains 13 residues. V dropped 7 bases and J dropped 5 bases, with 13 bases sitting between them. CDR1 is MNHEY, CDR2 SVGAGI, per germline. CDR3 coding DNA: TGTGCCAGCATGCGGGACGGGATAGATACGCAGTATTTT. Residues: CASMRDGIDTQYF.

The chain uses TRBV10-1 and TRBJ2-3; tentative D call: TRBD2 (7 bases). The germline gives CDR1 WNHNN, CDR2 SYGVQD (reference sequence). The CDR3 length is 14 residues. Between the trimmed V and J ends, which lost 6 bases and 3 bases, there was a span of 13 bases. The DNA for the CDR3 is TGCGCCAGCAGCTCGAGGGGGGGAACAGATACGCAGTATTTT. Translating gives CASSSRGGTDTQYF.

J is TRBJ2-7 and V is TRBV2; maybe TRBD2 (5 bases). The CDR3 length is 17 residues. Germline CDR1 and CDR2: SNHLY and FYNNEI. V shed 3 bases and J shed 0 bases, with 18 bases lying between them. The CDR3 loop reads CASSDLKQDFSSYEQYF. CDR3 DNA sequence: TGTGCCAGCAGTGATCTTAAGCAGGACTTCTCCTCCTACGAGCAGTACTTC.

The CDR3 sequence: CATGREAHTGELFF. Written as DNA, the CDR3 is TGTGCCACCGGGCGGGAGGCCCACACCGGGGAGCTGTTTTTT. V and J are TRBV15 and TRBJ2-2; TRBD2 agrees at 8 bases. The CDR3 sequence is 14 residues long. Trimming took 8 bases from V and 3 from J; bases not matched to a gene: 5. Germline V gene sequence: CDR1 LNHNV, CDR2 YYDKDF (reference sequence).

The chain recombines TRBV6-1 with TRBJ2-7, with a weak D call TRBD1 (6 bases). Between the trimmed V and J ends, which lost 6 bases and 3 bases, there was a span of 15 bases. Per germline, CDR1 MNHNS and CDR2 SASEGT. This CDR3 spans 14 amino acids. The CDR3 DNA follows: TGTGCCAGCAGGGCCGGACAGACAAGCTACGAGCAGTACTTC. Translating gives CASRAGQTSYEQYF.

V and J are TRBV7-6 and TRBJ2-2, with TRBD1 matching over 7 bases. Germline lookup yields CDR1 SGHVS and CDR2 FNYEAQ. The CDR3 is 16 amino acids. V lost 3 bases, J lost 0 bases, and 4 bases stayed unmatched. The CDR3 DNA follows: TGTGCCAGCAGCTTCCGACAGGGCCCGAACACCGGGGAGCTGTTTTTT. Translated, it gives CASSFRQGPNTGELFF.

This sequence joins TRBV7-2 and TRBJ2-5; D is unresolved. The length of the CDR3 is 13 residues. Germline CDR1 SGHTA, CDR2 FQGNSA. V was cut by 5 bases and J by 5 bases, with 12 bases left in between. CDR3: CASSPVPSETQYF. For the CDR3, the DNA is TGTGCCAGCAGCCCCGTCCCGTCGGAGACCCAGTACTTC.

The chain carries TRBV27 and TRBJ1-1; D is undetermined. Germline-derived CDR1 and CDR2 are MNHEY and SMNVEV (reference sequence). CDR3 length equals 14 residues. V shed 7 bases and J shed 7 bases, with 19 bases lying between them. The CDR3: CASMRNQAGNEAFF. CDR3 DNA sequence: TGTGCCAGCATGCGGAATCAAGCCGGAAATGAAGCTTTCTTT.

V gene TRBV11-2 combines with J gene TRBJ2-3; TRBD2 matches 9 bases. Germline-derived CDR1 and CDR2 are SGHAT and FQNNGV. There are 16 residues in the CDR3. Unmatched junction bases numbered 7, after V lost 2 bases and J lost 4 bases. The CDR3 nucleotides are TGTGCCAGCAGCTTAAATAGCGGGAGTAGGGCAGATACGCAGTATTTT. This translates into CASSLNSGSRADTQYF.

The chain is built from TRBV2 and TRBJ1-1, with D uncertain. Trimming took off 3 bases at V and 2 bases at J, with 4 bases between the two ends. Germline values: CDR1 SNHLY, CDR2 FYNNEI. The CDR3 length is 12 residues. CDR3 sequence (DNA): TGTGCCAGCAGTGACGCTAACACTGAAGCTTTCTTT. Encoded protein: CASSDANTEAFF. The variable domain in full, completed from reference TRBV2 and TRBJ1-1, reads EPEVTQTPSHQVTQMGQEVILRCVPISNHLYFYWYRQILGQKVEFLVSFYNNEISEKSEIFDDQFSVERPDGSNFTLKIRSTKLEDSAMYFCASSDANTEAFFGQGTRLTVV.

The rearrangement links TRBV18 to TRBJ2-1, with TRBD2 identical over 7 bases. The V and J ends lost 3 bases and 3 bases, in that order; junction bases with no gene match: 5. CDR1 and CDR2 from the germline V gene are KGHSH and LQKENI. The CDR3 totals 15 residues. The DNA of the CDR3 is TGTGCCAGCTCACCTGGGGCGGGAGTCTACAATGAGCAGTTCTTC. Translated, it gives CASSPGAGVYNEQFF.